This T cell receptor beta chain originates from a study of blood T cell repertoires in COVID-19. The CDR3 covers 16 residues. V dropped 0 bases and J dropped 10 bases, with 16 bases sitting between them. Germline CDR1 and CDR2: MNHEY and SMNVEV (reference sequence). This clone was seen just once. TCRdb's copy holds only in-frame clones and misses some; the assay was immunoSEQ multiplex PCR. Of some 96,000 clones in the sample, 70% to 80% were seen once. This TCR was recovered from a woman aged 70-85 years with acute or convalescent COVID-19. V and J are TRBV27 and TRBJ1-6; D is possibly TRBD1 (6 bases). Sample: peripheral blood. The CDR3 nucleotides are TGTGCCAGCAGTTTATCGGCACAGGGTCGTGGATCACCCCTCCACTTT. Translation gives CASSLSAQGRGSPLHF.